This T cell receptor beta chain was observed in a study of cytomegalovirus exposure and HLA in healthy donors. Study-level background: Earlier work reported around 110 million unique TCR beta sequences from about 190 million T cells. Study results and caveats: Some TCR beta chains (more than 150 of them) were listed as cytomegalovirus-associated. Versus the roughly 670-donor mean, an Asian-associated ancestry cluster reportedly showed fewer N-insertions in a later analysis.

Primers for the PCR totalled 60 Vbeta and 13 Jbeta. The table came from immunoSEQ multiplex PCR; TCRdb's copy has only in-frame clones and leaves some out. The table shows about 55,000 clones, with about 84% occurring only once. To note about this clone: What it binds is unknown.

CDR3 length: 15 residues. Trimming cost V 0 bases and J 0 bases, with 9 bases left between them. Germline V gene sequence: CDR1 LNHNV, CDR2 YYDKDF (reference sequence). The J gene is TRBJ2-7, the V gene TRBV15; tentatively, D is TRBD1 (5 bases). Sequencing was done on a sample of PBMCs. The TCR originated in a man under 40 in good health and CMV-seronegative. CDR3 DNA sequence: TGTGCCACCAGCAGAGATCTACAGGACTCCTACGAGCAGTACTTC. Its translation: CATSRDLQDSYEQYF.